Detailed here is one T cell receptor beta chain. The sample is drawn from a study of blood T cell repertoires in COVID-19. The CDR3 sequence is 15 residues long. The germline gives CDR1 MNHEY, CDR2 SVGAGI. J was trimmed by 4 bases and V by 0 bases; bases with no gene match: 3. Here immunoSEQ multiplex PCR was the method, and the copy in TCRdb shows in-frame clones only, minus some. This table holds 330,000 or so clones, roughly nine tenths found once. This TCR came from a woman in her fifties or sixties with COVID-19, enrolled during active disease. The chain carries TRBV6-5 and TRBJ1-2; 9 bases align to TRBD1. Sequencing used peripheral blood. The CDR3: CASSYSRTGVYGYTF. The CDR3 bases are TGTGCCAGCAGTTACTCGCGGACAGGGGTCTATGGCTACACCTTC.